What follows are 28 T cell receptor beta chains derived from one specimen sequenced in a study of neurological immune-mediated disorders (dated by TCRdb to the late 2010s). The library was obtained by 5' RACE. The instrument was an Illumina HiSeq 2500. TCRdb reworked the public reads: Q25 trimming with fastp, MiXCR clone assembly, productive beta chains retained. Each entry merges the rows of one CDR3 protein and shows their most common DNA and genes. In all, the sample holds about 59,000 distinct CDR3 sequences, and about an eighth of those were seen once. The top ten hold about 10% of the sample. Sequencing was done on a sample of PBMCs. The receptors come from a woman aged 55 to 70 with HTLV-1-associated myelopathy (HAM/TSP).

Concerning this clonotype itself: This clone may be a read error of a much larger clone one base away. The chain carries TRBV5-1 and TRBJ1-1; 8 nucleotides agree with TRBD1. V lost 5 bases, J lost 0 bases, and 6 bases stayed unmatched. This CDR3 is built from 15 residues. Germline CDR1 reads SGHRS; CDR2 reads YFSETQ. CDR3 in amino acids: CASSSGDRLNTEAFF. CDR3 in DNA: TGCGCCAGCAGTAGCGGGGACAGGTTGAACACTGAAGCTTTCTTT.

To note about this clonotype: This may arise from a read error, as a much more abundant clone is one base away. The CDR3 does not end in the conserved phenylalanine or tryptophan, so this is likely a read error. The genes are TRBV12-3 or TRBV12-4 and TRBJ2-7; no firm D call. The CDR3 is 11 amino acids. Trimming took 5 bases from V and 3 from J, leaving 5 bases between them. CDR3 residues: CASSVLYEQYS. CDR3 nucleotide sequence: TGTGCCAGCAGTGTCCTCTACGAGCAGTACTCC.

This clonotype showed up just a few times. V is TRBV6-5 and J is TRBJ1-1; 8 nucleotides match TRBD1. CDR1 and CDR2 from the germline V gene are MNHEY and SVGAGI. Trimming took 2 bases from V and 1 from J; bases not matched to a gene: 3. CDR3 length: 15 amino acids. CDR3 sequence reads: CASSYNRGGNTEAFF. CDR3 DNA sequence: TGTGCCAGCAGTTACAACAGGGGGGGGAACACTGAAGCTTTCTTT.

This clonotype has a count of ten or more. This sequence joins TRBV6-6 and TRBJ2-5; no clear D. The CDR3 runs to 12 residues. The V gene lost 5 bases and the J gene lost 5 bases, with 9 bases spanning the gap. CDR1 is MNHNY, CDR2 SVGAGI, per germline (reference sequence). The CDR3 region has the DNA TGTGCCAGCAGTCTGCAACCGGAGACCCAGTACTTC. It encodes CASSLQPETQYF.

The rearrangement joins TRBV30 to TRBJ1-3, with TRBD1 matching 8 bases. Germline V CDR1 and CDR2: GTSNPN, SVGIG (reference sequence). V trimming: 3 bases; J trimming: 4 bases; junction bases outside the gene matches: 8. CDR3 length: 15 amino acids. CDR3 amino acids: CAWSPKDRGGNTIYF. CDR3 coding DNA: TGTGCCTGGAGCCCCAAAGACAGGGGCGGAAACACCATATATTTT. Together with reference TRBV30 and TRBJ1-3, the CDR3 gives the full variable domain: SQTIHQWPATLVQPVGSPLSLECTVEGTSNPNLYWYRQAAGRGLQLLFYSVGIGQISSEVPQNLSASRPQDRQFILSSKKLLLSDSGFYLCAWSPKDRGGNTIYFGEGSWLTVV.

There are many counts of this clonotype. The chain uses TRBV19 and TRBJ1-1; D uncertain. V shed 3 bases and J shed 10 bases, with 15 bases lying between them. The germline gives CDR1 LNHDA, CDR2 SQIVND (reference sequence). The CDR3 loop spans 13 amino acids. CDR3 amino acids: CASSIGPPSRAFF. The DNA for the CDR3 is TGTGCCAGTAGTATTGGACCCCCCTCAAGAGCTTTCTTT.

This clonotype occurred many times. The CDR3 region is CASSQAGGSYNEQFF. The CDR3 bases are TGTGCCAGCAGCCAAGCCGGGGGCTCCTACAATGAGCAGTTCTTC. The chain combines TRBV14 with TRBJ2-1; D possibly corresponds to TRBD2 (6 bases). This CDR3 has 15 amino acids. The germline gives CDR1 SGHDN, CDR2 FVKESK. V gave up 1 base and J gave up 0 bases, with 7 bases separating them.

This clonotype showed up many times. The chain couples TRBV5-5 to TRBJ1-1; the D gene is possibly TRBD1 (5 bases). Trimming pared 4 bases from V and 7 bases from J, leaving 14 bases between. The CDR3 extends over 13 amino acids. Per the germline V gene, CDR1 is SGHKS and CDR2 is YYEKEE (reference sequence). The CDR3 DNA is TGTGCCAGCAGCCAGACCGCCACAGGTGAAGCTTTCTTT. Translating gives CASSQTATGEAFF. Full variable domain (rest looked up from reference TRBV5-5 and TRBJ1-1): DAGVTQSPTHLIKTRGQQVTLRCSPISGHKSVSWYQQVLGQGPQFIFQYYEKEERGRGNFPDRFSARQFPNYSSELNVNALLLGDSALYLCASSQTATGEAFFGQGTRLTVV.

This clonotype was counted many times. This chain joins TRBV7-2 and TRBJ2-3, with 9 nucleotides matching TRBD2. CDR3 size: 18 residues. Trimming took 5 bases from V and 1 from J; bases not matched to a gene: 13. Germline CDR1 is SGHTA and CDR2 is FQGNSA. The CDR3 nucleotides are TGTGCCAGCAGCCCACTAGCGGGCTTAGGTGGAGGCACAGATACGCAGTATTTT. Its protein is CASSPLAGLGGGTDTQYF. The full variable domain, completed using reference TRBV7-2 and TRBJ2-3, is GAGVSQSPSNKVTEKGKDVELRCDPISGHTALYWYRQSLGQGLEFLIYFQGNSAPDKSGLPSDRFSAERTGGSVSTLTIQRTQQEDSAVYLCASSPLAGLGGGTDTQYFGPGTRLTVL.

This clonotype was detected many times. The chain uses TRBV20-1 and TRBJ2-5, with D tentatively TRBD1 (5 bases). CDR1 DFQATT and CDR2 SNEGSKA come from the germline V gene (reference sequence). V shed 4 bases and J shed 5 bases, with 11 bases lying between them. There are 12 residues in the CDR3. For the CDR3, the DNA is TGCAGTGCTACTCAGGGTAGGGAGACCCAGTACTTC. Translated: CSATQGRETQYF.

This clonotype was picked up many times. The V and J genes are TRBV6-1 and TRBJ2-1, with 7 positions matching TRBD2. This CDR3 spans 15 amino acids. The germline gives CDR1 MNHNS, CDR2 SASEGT. V was clipped by 6 bases and J by 0 bases; unmatched bases: 5. CDR3 bases: TGTGCCAGCAGCCAGCGGGGATCCTCCTACAATGAGCAGTTCTTC. It translates to CASSQRGSSYNEQFF.

This clonotype was detected ten times or more. The chain is built from TRBV5-6 and TRBJ2-7, with 8 positions matching TRBD1. The V gene's germline CDR1 is SGHDT and CDR2 YYEEEE. The CDR3 sequence is 13 residues long. The junction had 0 bases not matched to a gene; V was cut back by 2 bases and J by 2 bases. CDR3 in amino acids: CASSLQGAYEQYF. The DNA for the CDR3 is TGTGCCAGCAGCTTACAGGGGGCCTACGAGCAGTACTTC.

This clonotype has a count of ten or more. The chain carries TRBV2 and TRBJ2-7; the D call may be TRBD1 or TRBD2 (5 bases each). V lost 6 bases and J lost 1, with 16 bases in between. The V gene's germline CDR1 is SNHLY and CDR2 FYNNEI. This CDR3 is built from 15 residues. The CDR3 DNA is TGTGCCAGCAGAGGACTCAAAGAGGGGTCCTACGAGCAGTACTTC. This sequence encodes CASRGLKEGSYEQYF.

This clonotype was seen at least ten times. This sequence joins TRBV20-1 and TRBJ1-2; weak D call: TRBD1 (6 bases). The CDR3 length is 17 residues. Trimming removed 5 bases from V and 4 bases from J, with 26 bases in between. Germline loops: CDR1 DFQATT, CDR2 SNEGSKA (reference sequence). CDR3 DNA sequence: TGCAGTGCTCCCAGACCGCCGCGGACAGTGGGCATCTATGGCTACACCTTC. Encoded protein: CSAPRPPRTVGIYGYTF.

This clonotype appeared many times. The chain combines TRBV29-1 with TRBJ1-1, with D unresolved. The germline V gene encodes CDR1 SQVTM and CDR2 ANQGSEA. The CDR3 totals 12 residues. Trimming pared 1 base from V and 4 bases from J, leaving 7 bases between. The CDR3 bases are TGCAGCGTTGAAGGTTGGGGCACTGAAGCTTTCTTT. The encoded protein is CSVEGWGTEAFF.

This clonotype was seen many times. CDR3 DNA sequence: TGTGCCAGCAGCTTTAAACTAGCGGACACAGATACGCAGTATTTT. Its protein is CASSFKLADTDTQYF. J is TRBJ2-3 and V is TRBV5-4; 8 positions match TRBD2. This CDR3 has 15 residues. J was trimmed by 2 bases and V by 2 bases; bases with no gene match: 4. Germline loops: CDR1 SGHNT, CDR2 YYREEE (reference sequence).

The chain recombines TRBV20-1 with TRBJ1-5; D possibly corresponds to TRBD1 (5 bases). The V end was cut by 4 bases, the J end by 0 bases, with 7 bases between. Germline V lookup: CDR1 DFQATT, CDR2 SNEGSKA (reference sequence). The CDR3 length is 13 residues. CDR3 residues: CSAMGTSNQPQHF. The CDR3 DNA is TGCAGTGCTATGGGGACTAGCAATCAGCCCCAGCATTTT.

This clonotype was detected ten times or more. The rearrangement links TRBV2 to TRBJ1-2, with TRBD1 as a possible D gene (5 bases). The germline CDR1 and CDR2 sequences are SNHLY and FYNNEI. V lost 6 bases, J lost 4 bases, and 18 bases lay in between. The CDR3 totals 15 residues. The CDR3 sequence is CASSAPAGTAYGYTF. In DNA form, the CDR3 reads TGTGCCAGCAGCGCACCAGCCGGGACCGCCTATGGCTACACCTTC. Full variable domain (missing parts from reference TRBV2 and TRBJ1-2): EPEVTQTPSHQVTQMGQEVILRCVPISNHLYFYWYRQILGQKVEFLVSFYNNEISEKSEIFDDQFSVERPDGSNFTLKIRSTKLEDSAMYFCASSAPAGTAYGYTFGSGTRLTVV.

This clonotype was counted at least ten times. The V and J genes are TRBV5-5 and TRBJ2-5; D not certain. Germline V gene data show CDR1 as SGHKS and CDR2 as YYEKEE (reference sequence). This CDR3 has 12 residues. V dropped 4 bases and J dropped 3 bases, with 7 bases sitting between them. For the CDR3, the DNA is TGTGCCAGCAGCGCAGCAGAAGAGACCCAGTACTTC. Its translation is CASSAAEETQYF.

Ten or more counts support this clonotype. The gene calls are TRBV7-9 and TRBJ2-3; D unclear. CDR3 length equals 13 residues. V lost 1 base and J 1 base, leaving 3 bases between the germline ends. CDR1 SEHNR and CDR2 FQNEAQ come from the germline V gene (reference sequence). For the CDR3, the DNA is TGTGCCAGCAGCTTAGATGGCACAGATACGCAGTATTTT. Protein sequence: CASSLDGTDTQYF.

This clonotype has only a few counts. The V gene is TRBV9, the J gene TRBJ2-7; TRBD2 aligns across 8 bases. This CDR3 is built from 15 residues. CDR1 is SGDLS, CDR2 YYNGEE, per germline. Trimming removed 7 bases from V and 7 bases from J; junction bases left unmatched: 16. The CDR3 sequence: CASSRGTGGPEEQYF. As DNA, the CDR3 is TGTGCCAGCTCCCGGGGAACGGGAGGGCCGGAGGAGCAGTACTTC.

This clonotype was picked up many times. The V and J genes are TRBV12-3 or TRBV12-4 and TRBJ2-1, with TRBD2 matching over 9 bases. The CDR3 is 18 amino acids. J lost 8 bases, V lost 4 bases, and 18 bases had no gene match. The DNA of the CDR3 is TGTGCCAGCAGTTCCCGCCTAAGTTTTGCGGGAGGGCTCGATGAGCAGTTCTTC. It specifies CASSSRLSFAGGLDEQFF.

The chain uses TRBV6-1 and TRBJ1-2; tentatively, D is TRBD1 (5 bases). The CDR3 extends over 14 amino acids. The germline V and J ends were trimmed by 5 bases and 8 bases, with 18 bases remaining between them. Germline lookup yields CDR1 MNHNS and CDR2 SASEGT. The CDR3 nucleotides read TGTGCCAGCAGTATTGAAGAGGGTTGGGGGGGCTACACCTTC. Protein product: CASSIEEGWGGYTF.

This clonotype was seen at least ten times. V and J are TRBV6-1 and TRBJ2-4; 9 nucleotides agree with TRBD2. CDR3 length: 16 residues. In germline, CDR1 is MNHNS, CDR2 SASEGT. After removal of 6 bases from V and 8 bases from J, the junction contained 14 bases not matched to a gene. This chain's CDR3 is CASRRPRAGGPHIQYF. The CDR3 nucleotides are TGTGCCAGCAGACGACCGCGGGCGGGAGGGCCACACATTCAGTACTTC.

This clonotype was observed many times. V gene TRBV20-1 combines with J gene TRBJ1-1; D is perhaps TRBD1 (5 bases). V lost 3 bases to trimming and J lost 7 bases, with 18 bases between them. CDR1 and CDR2 (germline): DFQATT, SNEGSKA (reference sequence). This CDR3 region has 14 residues. CDR3 in amino acids: CSASQGANTGEAFF. The CDR3, as DNA: TGCAGTGCTAGTCAGGGAGCGAACACTGGTGAAGCTTTCTTT.

This clonotype was counted ten times or more. The chain carries TRBV12-3 or TRBV12-4 and TRBJ1-2; D ambiguous. V lost 4 bases to trimming and J lost 5 bases, with 20 bases between them. The CDR3 runs 16 residues. CDR3 bases: TGTGCCAGCAGTTGGACCCTAGAAGGGAACGGGTATGGCTACACCTTC. Protein product: CASSWTLEGNGYGYTF.

In the case of this clonotype: A single base separates this from a much larger clone, so it may be a read error. The V gene is TRBV10-3, the J gene TRBJ2-1; 8 bases line up with TRBD2. V was pared by 5 bases and J by 9 bases, with 9 bases of the junction left unmatched. Germline V gene data show CDR1 as ENHRY and CDR2 as SYGVKD. The CDR3 is 14 amino acids. The chain's CDR3 is CAISTNSGIGEQFF. CDR3 coding DNA: TGTGCCATCAGTACGAATAGCGGGATCGGTGAGCAGTTCTTC.

This clonotype was detected many times. V usage is TRBV5-1 and J usage is TRBJ2-1; the match to TRBD1 covers 8 bases. Germline-derived CDR1 and CDR2 are SGHRS and YFSETQ. The CDR3 spans 14 residues. The V and J ends lost 5 bases and 7 bases, in that order; junction bases with no gene match: 8. In DNA form, the CDR3 reads TGCGCCAGCAGTCCAGGGGGCGGGAATAATGAGCAGTTCTTC. It codes for CASSPGGGNNEQFF.